The present T cell receptor (beta chain) was sequenced within a study of OX40 agonist ivuxolimab in advanced cancers. Study-wide results and limits: Averaging showed that CD8+ T cells had more expanded clones than CD4+ did.

Comments on this clone: The target antigen is unknown.

The table came from immunoSEQ multiplex PCR; TCRdb's copy has only in-frame clones and leaves some out. Among more than 20,000 clones, more than 75% were seen once, and the ten largest hold under 45%. V was trimmed by 4 bases and J by 2 bases, leaving 6 bases between them. This CDR3 spans 12 amino acids. The germline V gene encodes CDR1 SNHLY and CDR2 FYNNEI. This TCR came from an adult with an advanced solid tumor such as melanoma, head and neck, liver or kidney cancer. The source was CD4+ or CD8+ T cells sorted from blood, collected in a trial of the OX40 agonist ivuxolimab. J is TRBJ2-7 and V is TRBV2, with D possibly TRBD2 on 5 matching bases. CDR3 sequence (DNA): TGTGCCAGCAGTGCCGGGACCTACGAGCAGTACTTC. It yields the protein CASSAGTYEQYF. The full variable domain, rest sourced from reference TRBV2 and TRBJ2-7, is EPEVTQTPSHQVTQMGQEVILRCVPISNHLYFYWYRQILGQKVEFLVSFYNNEISEKSEIFDDQFSVERPDGSNFTLKIRSTKLEDSAMYFCASSAGTYEQYFGPGTRLTVT.